One sample yielded the 19 T cell receptor beta chains listed below, sequenced in a study of human T cells and chemical hapten exposure (dated by TCRdb to about 2021). The meaning of the sample's time point label: patch test 2, 6 weeks after DPC sensitization. In light of the paper, this sample's treatment or condition label describes: therapeutic diphenylcyclopropenone sensitization with weekly scalp DPC. Library generation was performed with RACE. TCRdb names NextSeq 500 as the instrument used. TCRdb applied fastp at Q25 and MiXCR to the public reads, then kept only in-frame beta chains. Under each unique CDR3 protein, matching rows form one entry showing the most common genes and DNA. The sample table shows fewer than 80,000 distinct CDR3 sequences, and 9% to 12% are seen once. Around 6.8% of the sample comes from the top ten. The specimen comprised whole blood, sampled in connection with sensitization to the hapten diphenylcyclopropenone (DPC). The receptors originated from a woman aged 45-59 years with alopecia areata. Some clones in this sample may be carry-over from other donors' samples.

This clonotype appeared a few times. The chain uses TRBV19 and TRBJ2-2; TRBD2 matches at 9 bases. The CDR3 spans 20 residues. With V trimmed by 9 bases and J by 0 bases, 20 bases remained unmatched. Germline V CDR1 and CDR2: LNHDA, SQIVND (reference sequence). The CDR3, as DNA: TGTGCCAGCAACTCGCTGATTAAAACGACTAGCGGTTCGAACACCGGGGAGCTGTTTTTT. The encoded protein is CASNSLIKTTSGSNTGELFF.

This clonotype was seen at least ten times. The chain is built from TRBV20-1 and TRBJ2-1, with TRBD2 identical over 9 bases. CDR3 size: 14 residues. The germline V gene has CDR1 DFQATT and CDR2 SNEGSKA (reference sequence). J lost 5 bases, V lost 5 bases, and 7 bases had no gene match. The CDR3 bases are TGCAGTGCTTCCCTAGCGGGATTTAACAATGAGCAGTTCTTC. Its translation: CSASLAGFNNEQFF.

In this sample, this clonotype turned up many times. The J gene is TRBJ1-4, the V gene TRBV5-1; 10 bases fit TRBD1. Germline CDR1 and CDR2: SGHRS and YFSETQ. V lost 1 base to trimming and J lost 5 bases; unmatched junction nucleotides: 2. The CDR3 is made up of 15 amino acids. The CDR3 region has the DNA TGCGCCAGCAGCTTGAGGGGACAGGGGAATGAAAAACTGTTTTTT. Translation gives CASSLRGQGNEKLFF.

In this sample, this clonotype turned up many times. The chain joins TRBV7-8 to TRBJ1-1; D remains unclear. V was clipped by 6 bases and J by 1 base, with 9 bases between them. Germline V gene data show CDR1 as SGHVS and CDR2 as FQNEAQ. The CDR3 sequence is 13 residues long. CDR3: CASRFTENTEAFF. The CDR3 nucleotides read TGTGCCAGCAGATTCACAGAGAACACTGAAGCTTTCTTT.

CDR3 nucleotide sequence: TGTGCCAGCAGTCCAATAATGAACACTGAAGCTTTCTTT. Translated, it gives CASSPIMNTEAFF. The J gene is TRBJ1-1, the V gene TRBV27, with D unclear. Germline V gene sequence: CDR1 MNHEY, CDR2 SMNVEV (reference sequence). V lost 5 bases and J lost 0, with 7 bases in between. This CDR3 region has 13 residues.

This clonotype has ten or more counts. The gene calls are TRBV18 and TRBJ2-6; no firm D call. This CDR3 has 14 residues. With 3 bases removed from V and 0 bases from J, the gap between germline ends came to 3 bases. The germline CDR1 and CDR2 sequences are KGHSH and LQKENI. CDR3 in amino acids: CASSPSSGANVLTF. Written as DNA, the CDR3 is TGTGCCAGCTCACCGTCCTCTGGGGCCAACGTCCTGACTTTC.

J is TRBJ2-1 and V is TRBV20-1, with 9 positions matching TRBD2. This CDR3 comprises 13 residues. V trimming: 3 bases; J trimming: 6 bases; junction bases outside the gene matches: 3. CDR1 DFQATT and CDR2 SNEGSKA come from the germline V gene (reference sequence). The CDR3 region has the DNA TGCAGTGCTAGCCTAGCGGGATTCAATGAGCAGTTCTTC. It yields the protein CSASLAGFNEQFF.

The sample holds many counts of this clonotype. The chain combines TRBV11-2 with TRBJ1-1; D is undetermined. This CDR3 is 13 amino acids long. Germline V gene sequence: CDR1 SGHAT, CDR2 FQNNGV. Trimming stripped 1 base from V and 4 bases from J, with 7 bases between. CDR3 DNA: TGTGCCAGCAGCTTAGGTCGGTCCACTGAAGCTTTCTTT. This gives the protein CASSLGRSTEAFF.

A few counts support this clonotype. The chain has TRBV14 and TRBJ2-3; 10 nucleotides line up with TRBD2. CDR3 length: 15 residues. V dropped 6 bases and J dropped 5; count of bases not matched to a gene: 8. Per germline, CDR1 SGHDN and CDR2 FVKESK. The CDR3 protein is CASSYIAGGGDTQYF. The CDR3 bases are TGTGCCAGCAGTTACATAGCGGGAGGAGGAGATACGCAGTATTTT.

CDR3 region: CSARDPRRAYNEQFF. CDR3 DNA sequence: TGCAGTGCTAGAGATCCCAGGAGGGCCTACAATGAGCAGTTCTTC. The genes are TRBV20-1 and TRBJ2-1; D possibly corresponds to TRBD2 (6 bases). Germline CDR1 and CDR2: DFQATT and SNEGSKA (reference sequence). There are 15 residues in the CDR3. The V gene lost 0 bases and the J gene lost 2 bases, with 11 bases spanning the gap.

This clonotype was recorded a few times. The chain links TRBV14 to TRBJ1-1; TRBD1 matches at 8 bases. Germline V gene lookup returns CDR1 SGHDN and CDR2 FVKESK. The CDR3 totals 18 residues. The V and J ends lost 5 bases and 4 bases, in that order; junction bases with no gene match: 18. The CDR3 sequence is CASSKNGPGGISVTEAFF. The CDR3 DNA follows: TGTGCCAGCAGCAAGAACGGGCCAGGGGGCATTTCGGTCACTGAAGCTTTCTTT.

The chain combines TRBV7-2 with TRBJ2-2; 12 nucleotides align to TRBD2. Germline V gives CDR1 SGHTA, CDR2 FQGNSA. V trimming: 6 bases; J trimming: 5 bases; junction bases outside the gene matches: 4. This CDR3 has 15 residues. The CDR3 nucleotides read TGTGCCAGCAGACTAGCGGGAGGCCTTACCGGGGAGCTGTTTTTT. It specifies CASRLAGGLTGELFF. Complete variable domain (other parts from reference TRBV7-2 and TRBJ2-2): GAGVSQSPSNKVTEKGKDVELRCDPISGHTALYWYRQSLGQGLEFLIYFQGNSAPDKSGLPSDRFSAERTGGSVSTLTIQRTQQEDSAVYLCASRLAGGLTGELFFGEGSRLTVL.

This clonotype was observed at least ten times. A read error may account for a junction end that differs from germline. In DNA form, the CDR3 reads TGTGCCAGCAGGTTAGGGTCTTCCGGTGAAAAACTGTTTTTT. Its translation is CASRLGSSGEKLFF. V usage is TRBV7-2 and J usage is TRBJ1-4; D remains unclear. Germline V CDR1 and CDR2: SGHTA, FQGNSA. This CDR3 spans 14 amino acids. Variable domain in full (rest from reference TRBV7-2 and TRBJ1-4): GAGVSQSPSNKVTEKGKDVELRCDPISGHTALYWYRQSLGQGLEFLIYFQGNSAPDKSGLPSDRFSAERTGGSVSTLTIQRTQQEDSAVYLCASRLGSSGEKLFFGSGTQLSVL.

The genes are TRBV12-3 or TRBV12-4 and TRBJ1-6, with 8 bases aligning to TRBD1. V dropped 6 bases and J dropped 7; count of bases not matched to a gene: 8. CDR3 length: 15 residues. The DNA for the CDR3 is TGTGCCAGCAGCCTAACAGGGGGACGAAATTCACCCCTCCACTTT. It specifies CASSLTGGRNSPLHF.

This clonotype was seen many times. CDR3: CASSERTVGNTIYF. In DNA, the CDR3 is TGTGCCAGCAGTGAAAGGACCGTTGGAAACACCATATATTTT. This sequence joins TRBV2 and TRBJ1-3; D remains ambiguous. Trimming took off 2 bases at V and 3 bases at J, with 8 bases between the two ends. The CDR3 has 14 residues. CDR1 and CDR2 (germline): SNHLY, FYNNEI.

This clonotype was detected only a few times. V gene TRBV29-1 combines with J gene TRBJ2-6, with unresolved D. Germline CDR1 is SQVTM and CDR2 is ANQGSEA. V was clipped by 3 bases and J by 0 bases, with 12 bases between them. The CDR3 runs 16 residues. CDR3: CSVDGVSDSGANVLTF. In DNA, the CDR3 is TGCAGCGTTGATGGAGTGAGCGACTCTGGGGCCAACGTCCTGACTTTC.

This chain uses TRBV24-1 with TRBJ2-2; tentative D call: TRBD1 (5 bases). The germline gives CDR1 KGHDR, CDR2 SFDVKD. This CDR3 is 15 amino acids long. Trimming took 8 bases from V and 0 from J, leaving 12 bases between them. DNA for the CDR3: TGTGCCACCAATAGCCCAGGGTCGAACACCGGGGAGCTGTTTTTT. Translated, it gives CATNSPGSNTGELFF.

This clonotype appeared many times. This sequence joins TRBV5-1 and TRBJ1-1, with TRBD1 identical over 7 bases. V lost 1 base, J lost 6 bases, and 6 bases stayed unmatched. Germline assignment: CDR1 SGHRS and CDR2 YFSETQ. The CDR3 runs to 14 residues. The CDR3 loop reads CASSLKGARAEAFF. In DNA, the CDR3 is TGCGCCAGCAGCTTGAAGGGGGCGCGGGCTGAAGCTTTCTTT.

This clonotype was seen repeatedly, ten times or more. The chain carries TRBV6-1 and TRBJ2-2; 8 bases agree with TRBD1. The CDR3 extends over 17 amino acids. Germline assignment: CDR1 MNHNS and CDR2 SASEGT. The V gene end was trimmed by 10 bases and the J gene end by 0 bases; junction bases not matched to a gene: 13. This chain's CDR3 is CATPPPGQGSNTGELFF. The CDR3 region has the DNA TGTGCCACACCCCCCCCAGGACAGGGTTCGAACACCGGGGAGCTGTTTTTT.